What follows are 21 T cell receptor beta chains derived from one specimen sequenced in a study of sequential checkpoint blockade in melanoma. Specified treatment: randomized to nivolumab then ipilimumab (arm A) or the reverse (arm B). TCRdb's copy holds only in-frame clones and misses some; the assay was immunoSEQ multiplex PCR. In the table there are about 12,000 clones, about 26% of which are singletons. The specimen comprised tumor tissue (inferred from file names), sampled from a patient given nivolumab and ipilimumab in sequence. The receptors derive from a human donor with melanoma.

This clone appeared a few times. V gene TRBV11-3 combines with J gene TRBJ1-3; a possible D gene is TRBD1 (5 bases). The CDR3 extends over 15 amino acids. Trimming stripped 3 bases from V and 0 bases from J, with 9 bases between. The germline gives CDR1 SGHNT, CDR2 YENEEA. The CDR3 here is CASSFVGDSGNTIYF. The CDR3 nucleotides are TGTGCCAGCAGCTTCGTAGGGGACTCTGGAAACACCATATATTTT.

The gene calls are TRBV28 and TRBJ1-4; D uncertain. The CDR3 contains 16 residues. Trimming left V 3 bases short and J 0 bases short, with 11 bases between. Germline CDR1 is MDHEN and CDR2 is SYDVKM. The CDR3: CASSFSPEATNEKLFF. Written as DNA, the CDR3 is TGTGCCAGCAGTTTCTCCCCGGAAGCAACTAATGAAAAACTGTTTTTT.

This clone turned up a few times. J is TRBJ2-3 and V is TRBV27, with TRBD1 identical over 10 bases. The germline gives CDR1 MNHEY, CDR2 SMNVEV (reference sequence). The CDR3 spans 15 residues. V shed 6 bases and J 8 bases; nucleotides not matched to a gene: 11. CDR3 region: CASRIRTGGWSTQYF. The CDR3 coding sequence is TGTGCCAGCAGGATTCGGACAGGGGGGTGGAGTACGCAGTATTTT.

A few counts support this clone. The gene calls are TRBV16 and TRBJ2-7, with D tentatively TRBD1 (5 bases). Trimming left V 3 bases short and J 0 bases short, with 6 bases between. The CDR3 sequence is 13 residues long. CDR1 and CDR2 (germline): KGHSY, FQNENV. The CDR3 DNA reads as TGTGCCAGCAGCCATCAGGGCTCCTACGAGCAGTACTTC. Amino acid sequence: CASSHQGSYEQYF.

The CDR3 sequence is CASSPPDLSYQETQYF. The CDR3 DNA is TGTGCCAGCTCACCTCCCGACCTTTCGTACCAAGAGACCCAGTACTTC. V gene TRBV18 combines with J gene TRBJ2-5; no clear D. Germline V gene lookup returns CDR1 KGHSH and CDR2 LQKENI. V gave up 3 bases and J gave up 0 bases, with 14 bases separating them. The length of the CDR3 is 16 residues.

The CDR3 DNA sequence: TGTGCCAGCATTCAAACACAGAACACTGAAGCTTTCTTT. Translating it yields CASIQTQNTEAFF. The chain carries TRBV9 and TRBJ1-1; unclear D gene. The CDR3 consists of 13 residues. Trimming cost V 6 bases and J 1 base, with 10 bases left between them. Germline-derived CDR1 and CDR2 are SGDLS and YYNGEE.

Only a few counts were recorded for this clone. V is TRBV9 and J is TRBJ2-1; 9 bases are a match to TRBD2. V trimming: 5 bases; J trimming: 10 bases; junction bases outside the gene matches: 10. Germline CDR1 reads SGDLS; CDR2 reads YYNGEE. The CDR3 is made up of 14 amino acids. The CDR3 region is CASRPGLASFEQFF. CDR3 DNA: TGTGCCAGCAGACCGGGACTAGCTTCGTTCGAGCAGTTCTTC.

In this sample, this clone turned up a few times. The rearrangement joins TRBV11-3 to TRBJ2-7; maybe TRBD1 (6 bases). The CDR3 is 15 amino acids. Germline CDR1 is SGHNT and CDR2 is YENEEA. V lost 2 bases and J lost 2, with 13 bases in between. The CDR3: CASSLSRDKTYEQYF. Here the CDR3 DNA reads TGTGCCAGCAGCTTAAGCCGGGACAAGACCTACGAGCAGTACTTC.

The chain uses TRBV19 and TRBJ2-1; D may match TRBD1 or TRBD2 (6 bases each). Germline values: CDR1 LNHDA, CDR2 SQIVND (reference sequence). Trimming removed 3 bases from V and 8 bases from J, with 8 bases in between. CDR3 length: 12 amino acids. The CDR3 nucleotides read TGTGCCAGTAGTATGGGGGGCGATGAGCAGTTCTTC. This sequence encodes CASSMGGDEQFF. Together with reference TRBV19 and TRBJ2-1, the CDR3 gives the full variable domain: DGGITQSPKYLFRKEGQNVTLSCEQNLNHDAMYWYRQDPGQGLRLIYYSQIVNDFQKGDIAEGYSVSREKKESFPLTVTSAQKNPTAFYLCASSMGGDEQFFGPGTRLTVL.

This clone was detected many times. The rearrangement joins TRBV2 to TRBJ1-1; no definite D call. Germline CDR1 and CDR2: SNHLY and FYNNEI. The CDR3 runs to 13 residues. V was cut by 7 bases and J by 6 bases, with 15 bases left in between. CDR3 sequence reads: CASTSGLPAEAFF. The CDR3 DNA follows: TGTGCCAGCACCTCGGGCCTGCCCGCTGAAGCTTTCTTT.

This clone came up a few times. The genes are TRBV6-4 and TRBJ2-7; D is perhaps TRBD1 (7 bases). The CDR3 extends over 12 amino acids. The V gene's germline CDR1 is MRHNA and CDR2 SNTAGT. As DNA, the CDR3 is TGTGCCATCAGTCGACAGGGAGGCGAGCAGTACGTC. As protein: CAISRQGGEQYV.

This clone was counted a few times. The V and J genes are TRBV23-1 and TRBJ1-5; D remains ambiguous. TRBV23-1 is an open reading frame, and its role is uncertain. This CDR3 is built from 14 residues. V shed 4 bases and J shed 2 bases, with 9 bases lying between them. In nucleotides, the CDR3 is TGCGCCAGCAGTCTATCCCGTTGCAATCAGCCCCAGCATTTT. Translating gives CASSLSRCNQPQHF.

This clone was seen only a few times. The chain employs TRBV6-8 and TRBJ1-6; a possible D gene is TRBD1 (5 bases). Between the trimmed V and J ends, which lost 6 bases and 5 bases, there was a span of 14 bases. There are 15 residues in the CDR3. Germline assignment: CDR1 MNHGY and CDR2 SAAAGT. DNA for the CDR3: TGTGCCAGCAGCCCTGGGACGGTAGATAATTCACCCCTCCACTTT. Translated, it gives CASSPGTVDNSPLHF.

This clone has just a few counts. This rearrangement joins TRBV6-8 to TRBJ2-1, with 15 bases fitting TRBD2. Germline V gene data show CDR1 as MNHGY and CDR2 as SAAAGT. The junction had 1 base not matched to a gene; V was cut back by 5 bases and J by 5 bases. This CDR3 contains 15 residues. The chain's CDR3 is CASSGLAGGDNEQFF. The DNA for the CDR3 is TGTGCCAGCAGTGGACTAGCGGGGGGGGACAATGAGCAGTTCTTC.

This chain uses TRBV9 with TRBJ1-2; D is ambiguous. This CDR3 spans 12 amino acids. CDR1 is SGDLS, CDR2 YYNGEE, per germline. Trimming shortened V by 3 bases and J by 4 bases, and 7 bases separated the two germline ends. The CDR3 region has the DNA TGTGCCAGCAGCGACAGATCCTATGGCTACACCTTC. The encoded protein is CASSDRSYGYTF.

V is TRBV4-1 and J is TRBJ2-3; a weak D match, TRBD1 (5 bases). CDR1 and CDR2 from the germline V gene are MGHRA and YSYEKL. The CDR3 consists of 15 residues. V lost 1 base to trimming and J lost 2 bases, with 10 bases between them. The DNA of the CDR3 is TGCGCCAGCAGCCAAGTACAGGACCCCACAGATACGCAGTATTTT. Its protein is CASSQVQDPTDTQYF.

This rearrangement joins TRBV19 to TRBJ2-7; D is possibly TRBD1 (5 bases). The CDR3 has 13 residues. Germline V CDR1 and CDR2: LNHDA, SQIVND (reference sequence). Trimming removed 3 bases at V and 3 bases at J, with 9 bases between. As DNA, the CDR3 is TGTGCCAGTAGTATGGTCAGGGACTACGAGCAGTACTTC. Translation gives CASSMVRDYEQYF.

This clone showed up just a few times. This chain connects TRBV6-8 to TRBJ2-1; a weak D match, TRBD1 (6 bases). There are 13 residues in the CDR3. Trimming removed 6 bases from V and 12 bases from J, with 18 bases in between. Per germline, CDR1 MNHGY and CDR2 SAAAGT. This CDR3 reads CASRPTQTGVQFF. CDR3 nucleotides: TGTGCCAGCAGACCAACCCAGACAGGTGTGCAGTTCTTC.

CDR3 DNA: TGTGCCATCAGTGAGCCCGGGAGCACTGAAGCTTTCTTT. Protein sequence: CAISEPGSTEAFF. The V gene is TRBV10-3, the J gene TRBJ1-1; D unclear. This CDR3 is 13 amino acids long. Germline V CDR1 and CDR2: ENHRY, SYGVKD. The germline V and J ends were trimmed by 2 bases and 4 bases, with 8 bases remaining between them.

The chain links TRBV6-8 to TRBJ2-3; D may be TRBD2 (6 bases). The V and J ends lost 7 bases and 2 bases respectively, with 19 bases between them. The CDR3 runs to 16 residues. Germline lookup yields CDR1 MNHGY and CDR2 SAAAGT. The CDR3 DNA reads TGTGCCAGCAAAAGGGCCGGGACTGCAATCACAGATACGCAGTATTTT. Protein sequence: CASKRAGTAITDTQYF.

This clone was detected a few times. V usage is TRBV6-8 and J usage is TRBJ1-5; 10 bases match TRBD1. The ends lost 5 bases at V and 4 bases at J; junction bases unmatched: 11. This CDR3 has 17 amino acids. The germline gives CDR1 MNHGY, CDR2 SAAAGT. DNA for the CDR3: TGTGCCAGCAGTGCCCGGGACAGGGGCCTGGCAAATCAGCCCCAGCATTTT. Translation gives CASSARDRGLANQPQHF.